The rows below give T cell receptor beta chains drawn from one sample of a study of T cell responses to AZD1222 COVID-19 vaccine. Produced via immunoSEQ multiplex PCR; TCRdb's table is partial and in-frame only. The sample lists approximately 190,000 clones, roughly 90% seen once, with roughly 0.99% in the top ten. The starting material was peripheral blood, obtained on day 0 of AZD1222 vaccination. The receptors were sampled from an adult in good health. CDR3s include the opening cysteine and the closing phenylalanine or tryptophan. A D gene is named only where the DNA matches it firmly. Some rows have no size entry. The others give once, few or many, or a class for an expanded clone.

size	D	V	J	CDR3	DNA
few	TRBD2	TRBV6-1	TRBJ2-5	CASSELAGQETQYF	TGTGCCAGCAGTGAACTAGCGGGACAAGAGACCCAGTACTTC
once	-	TRBV6-5	TRBJ1-1	CASSQGSATEAFF	TGTGCCAGTTCACAGGGAAGCGCCACTGAAGCTTTCTTT
-	-	TRBV7-9	TRBJ1-1	CASSLTRAGNTEAFF	TGTGCCAGCAGCTTAACCAGGGCGGGGAACACTGAAGCTTTCTTT
once	TRBD2	TRBV28	TRBJ2-2	CASSHPGLAGVGELFF	TGTGCCAGCAGCCACCCGGGACTAGCGGGAGTAGGGGAGCTGTTTTTT
-	TRBD1	TRBV28	TRBJ1-2	CASRGRTGYGYTF	TGTGCCAGCAGGGGGAGGACAGGCTATGGCTACACCTTC
-	-	TRBV25-1	TRBJ1-3	CASSESFGWQGGNTIYF	TGTGCCAGCAGTGAATCTTTTGGGTGGCAAGGTGGAAACACCATATATTTT
-	-	TRBV9	TRBJ1-1	CASSAPLPGLMNTEAFF	TGTGCCAGCAGCGCACCTCTACCAGGGCTCATGAACACTGAAGCTTTCTTT
-	-	TRBV5-6	TRBJ2-3	CASRYESDNTDTQYF	TGTGCCAGCAGGTATGAATCTGACAACACAGATACGCAGTATTTT
-	TRBD1	TRBV5-1	TRBJ2-7	CASSLTGSSYEQYF	TGCGCCAGCAGCCTGACAGGGAGCTCCTACGAGCAGTACTTC
-	-	TRBV21-1	TRBJ1-1	CASNARGQGTEAFF	TGTGCCAGCAACGCGAGGGGGCAGGGAACTGAAGCTTTCTTT
-	-	TRBV18	TRBJ2-7	CASSPYGQNEQYF	TGTGCCAGCTCACCCTACGGACAGAACGAGCAGTACTTC
-	-	TRBV24-1	TRBJ1-2	CATSLKGYTF	TGTGCCACCAGTCTGAAGGGCTACACCTTC
-	-	TRBV11-2	TRBJ2-7	CASSERGVFYEQYF	TGTGCCAGCAGTGAGAGAGGGGTATTCTACGAGCAGTACTTC
-	TRBD1	TRBV19	TRBJ2-4	CASSIPGTGGWLYF	TGTGCCAGTAGTATACCCGGGACAGGGGGCTGGTTGTACTTC
-	-	TRBV9	TRBJ1-1	CASSPLFGGGWEAFF	TGTGCCAGCAGCCCTCTTTTTGGGGGCGGGTGGGAAGCTTTCTTT
-	-	TRBV7-9	TRBJ2-7	CASSHLALGPDEQYF	TGTGCCAGCAGCCACCTTGCGTTGGGCCCAGACGAGCAGTACTTC
-	TRBD1	TRBV7-9	TRBJ1-4	CASSFGTGDEKLFF	TGTGCCAGCAGCTTCGGGACAGGGGATGAAAAACTGTTTTTT
-	-	TRBV19	TRBJ1-1	CASSLGGGYTEAFF	TGTGCCAGTAGTTTAGGGGGGGGGTACACTGAAGCTTTCTTT
-	TRBD1	TRBV3-1/TRBV3-2	TRBJ1-2	CASRRQGPNYGYTF	TGTGCCAGCAGACGACAGGGACCTAACTATGGCTACACCTTC
-	-	TRBV7-9	TRBJ2-7	CASSRTGTYEQYF	TGTGCCAGCAGCCGAACCGGGACCTACGAGCAGTACTTC
-	-	TRBV6-5	TRBJ2-7	CASSRLGGRMIEQYF	TGTGCCAGCAGCCGACTGGGGGGGCGAATGATCGAGCAGTACTTC
-	-	TRBV2	TRBJ1-5	CASSEGVSNQPQHF	TGTGCCAGCAGTGAGGGGGTGAGCAATCAGCCCCAGCATTTT
-	-	TRBV4-1	TRBJ2-3	CASSLKQPVSSDTQYF	TGCGCCAGCAGCCTCAAGCAGCCCGTATCGTCAGATACGCAGTATTTT
-	-	TRBV11-2	TRBJ1-6	CASSLEVGVLSSPLHF	TGTGCCAGCAGCTTAGAGGTCGGGGTTTTGAGTTCACCCCTCCACTTT
-	-	TRBV7-3	TRBJ2-1	CASSLTGQNEQFF	TGTGCCAGCAGCTTAACCGGGCAGAATGAGCAGTTCTTC
-	TRBD2	TRBV9	TRBJ2-2	CASSAGLAGGELFF	TGTGCCAGCAGCGCCGGACTAGCCGGCGGGGAGCTGTTTTTT
-	-	TRBV19	TRBJ2-2	CASSTTEGIGTGELFF	TGTGCCAGTAGTACGACGGAGGGGATAGGGACCGGGGAGCTGTTTTTT
-	TRBD2	TRBV7-3	TRBJ2-1	CASSTPSGAYNEQFF	TGTGCCAGCAGCACCCCTAGCGGGGCGTACAATGAGCAGTTCTTC
-	TRBD1	TRBV19	TRBJ1-2	CASTPLTGNYGYTF	TGTGCCAGTACCCCACTGACAGGGAACTATGGCTACACCTTC
-	-	TRBV10-3	TRBJ2-7	CAISLTGTPEQYF	TGTGCCATCAGCCTCACCGGGACTCCGGAGCAGTACTTC
-	TRBD2	TRBV2	TRBJ2-5	CASSTTSGSGETQYF	TGTGCCAGCAGTACAACTAGCGGGAGTGGAGAGACCCAGTACTTC
-	TRBD1	TRBV7-9	TRBJ2-2	CASSPDRATGELFF	TGTGCCAGCAGCCCGGACAGGGCGACCGGGGAGCTGTTTTTT
-	-	TRBV18	TRBJ2-5	CASSQAVGEETQYF	TGTGCCAGCTCACAGGCTGTCGGGGAAGAGACCCAGTACTTC
-	-	TRBV14	TRBJ1-2	CASSQEGYEAYGYTF	TGTGCCAGCAGCCAAGAAGGGTACGAGGCATATGGCTACACCTTC
-	-	TRBV7-9	TRBJ1-4	CASSSYVGLDNEKLFF	TGTGCCAGCAGCTCGTACGTAGGTTTGGATAATGAAAAACTGTTTTTT
-	TRBD1	TRBV6-6	TRBJ2-1	CASTGGQGYNEQFF	TGTGCCAGCACGGGGGGACAGGGGTACAATGAGCAGTTCTTC
-	-	TRBV7-8	TRBJ2-7	CASSLAGIDYEQYF	TGTGCCAGCAGCTTAGCAGGCATTGACTACGAGCAGTACTTC
once	-	TRBV6-2/TRBV6-3	TRBJ1-1	CASSYGTVAFF	TGTGCCAGCAGTTACGGAACCGTGGCTTTCTTT
-	TRBD1	TRBV6-5	TRBJ1-2	CASSYSEGALGYGYTF	TGTGCCAGCAGTTACTCGGAGGGGGCTCTGGGCTATGGCTACACCTTC
-	-	TRBV11-2	TRBJ1-2	CASSLGAANYGYTF	TGTGCCAGCAGCTTGGGGGCAGCTAACTATGGCTACACCTTC
-	TRBD2	TRBV4-2	TRBJ2-3	CASSQRGGGDTDTQYF	TGTGCCAGCAGCCAGAGAGGCGGGGGGGACACAGATACGCAGTATTTT
few	TRBD2	TRBV28	TRBJ2-1	CASSPAAGVEQFF	TGTGCCAGCAGTCCGGCAGCGGGGGTTGAGCAGTTCTTC
-	TRBD2	TRBV19	TRBJ2-1	CASSLDLAGGSYNEQFF	TGTGCCAGTAGTCTAGACCTAGCGGGGGGATCCTACAATGAGCAGTTCTTC
-	TRBD1	TRBV3-1/TRBV3-2	TRBJ1-2	CASSPGTGGGYGYTF	TGTGCCAGCAGCCCCGGGACAGGGGGAGGCTATGGCTACACCTTC
-	TRBD2	TRBV28	TRBJ2-3	CASTLRPAGNTDTQYF	TGTGCCAGCACCCTGCGTCCAGCGGGAAACACAGATACGCAGTATTTT
few	TRBD1	TRBV5-1	TRBJ1-1	CASRSQGATEAFF	TGCGCCAGCAGGTCTCAGGGGGCCACTGAAGCTTTCTTT
-	-	TRBV28	TRBJ2-3	CASSLRLGTDTQYF	TGTGCCAGCAGTTTAAGACTTGGGACAGATACGCAGTATTTT
-	TRBD1	TRBV20-1	TRBJ2-7	CSAPDRAEQYF	TGCAGTGCACCGGACAGGGCTGAGCAGTACTTC
-	-	TRBV10-2	TRBJ2-7	CASSESRQGGTYEQYF	TGCGCCAGCAGTGAGTCTCGACAGGGAGGCACCTACGAGCAGTACTTC
-	-	TRBV15	TRBJ1-2	CATSGIAEGGAYGYTF	TGTGCCACCAGCGGAATCGCGGAGGGGGGGGCCTATGGCTACACCTTC
-	-	TRBV4-1	TRBJ2-1	CASSQKDPYNEQFF	TGCGCCAGCAGCCAAAAGGATCCGTACAATGAGCAGTTCTTC
-	-	TRBV16	TRBJ1-5	CASSRGTNSNQPQHF	TGTGCCAGCAGCCGGGGGACAAATAGCAATCAGCCCCAGCATTTT
-	-	TRBV27	TRBJ1-1	CASSRRKSGTEAFF	TGTGCCAGCAGCCGGCGGAAATCCGGCACTGAAGCTTTCTTT
-	-	TRBV7-2	TRBJ1-1	CASSLGPDLNSAFF	TGTGCCAGCAGCTTAGGGCCCGACTTGAACTCGGCTTTCTTT
-	-	TRBV27	TRBJ1-6	CASSLFLRDRDSNSPLHF	TGTGCCAGCAGTTTATTCCTTCGGGACCGGGATTCAAATTCACCCCTCCACTTT
-	TRBD2	TRBV15	TRBJ2-1	CATSRDGAGGPWNEQFF	TGTGCCACCAGCAGAGATGGCGCGGGAGGGCCTTGGAATGAGCAGTTCTTC
-	-	TRBV27	TRBJ1-5	CASSTLNRPNQPQHF	TGTGCCAGCAGTACACTGAACAGGCCCAATCAGCCCCAGCATTTT
-	TRBD2	TRBV11-2	TRBJ2-1	CASSLAASGRVNEQFF	TGTGCCAGCAGCTTAGCGGCTAGCGGGAGGGTGAATGAGCAGTTCTTC
once	TRBD1	TRBV7-9	TRBJ1-1	CASSLDQGADEAFF	TGTGCCAGCAGCTTAGACCAGGGGGCTGATGAAGCTTTCTTT
-	-	TRBV6-5	TRBJ2-7	CASSSKGSLLGEQYF	TGTGCCAGCAGTTCTAAGGGGTCCCTCTTGGGGGAGCAGTACTTC